Presented here are 16 T cell receptor beta chains from one specimen sequenced in a study of blood T cell repertoires in COVID-19. Profiling relied on immunoSEQ multiplex PCR, and the TCRdb table lists in-frame clones only, not all of them. The table has fewer than 450,000 clones, about 90% seen once. The sequencing sample was made of PBMCs or T cells enriched from blood (not recorded which). The source of these receptors is a woman in her twenties or thirties who had recovered from COVID-19.

This chain connects TRBV29-1 to TRBJ1-2; D is uncertain. V was cut by 5 bases and J by 4 bases, with 8 bases left in between. The CDR3 runs 11 residues. CDR1 is SQVTM and CDR2 is ANQGSEA in the germline V gene. This chain's CDR3 is CSVILSYGYTF. The CDR3 DNA sequence: TGCAGCGTTATCCTATCCTATGGCTACACCTTC.

The J gene is TRBJ1-1, the V gene TRBV5-6, with 9 bases matching TRBD1. V shed 0 bases and J 2 bases; nucleotides not matched to a gene: 8. Germline V gives CDR1 SGHDT, CDR2 YYEEEE. This CDR3 has 17 amino acids. The CDR3 DNA follows: TGTGCCAGCAGCTTGGGTGGACAGGGGATACAAAACACTGAAGCTTTCTTT. Its protein is CASSLGGQGIQNTEAFF.

The chain has TRBV11-3 and TRBJ1-2; 7 bases line up with TRBD1. This CDR3 has 15 amino acids. Germline loops: CDR1 SGHNT, CDR2 YENEEA. Trimming took 4 bases from V and 13 from J; bases not matched to a gene: 18. CDR3 DNA: TGTGCCAGCAGCTCCTCCAGCGGAACAGGGGATCGCCCCACCTTC. This translates into CASSSSSGTGDRPTF.

The V and J genes are TRBV28 and TRBJ1-5; 7 positions agree with TRBD1. Losses at the gene ends were 4 bases for V and 0 bases for J; bases not matched to a gene: 9. From germline, CDR1 is MDHEN and CDR2 SYDVKM. There are 17 residues in the CDR3. CDR3 coding DNA: TGTGCCAGCAGTTCTAGGGACAGCCAATATAGCAATCAGCCCCAGCATTTT. It is translated as CASSSRDSQYSNQPQHF.

This chain links TRBV6-2 or TRBV6-3 with TRBJ2-6; D is uncertain. The CDR3 runs 11 residues. The V end was cut by 6 bases, the J end by 13 bases, with 10 bases between. Per the germline V gene, CDR1 is MNHEY and CDR2 is SVGEGT. The DNA of the CDR3 is TGTGCCAGCAGCCAAAACTATGTCCTGACTTTC. This gives the protein CASSQNYVLTF.

This chain connects TRBV27 to TRBJ2-3; 16 positions match TRBD2. V shed 2 bases, J shed 2 bases, and the junction held 4 bases outside the gene matches. There are 18 residues in the CDR3. From germline, CDR1 is MNHEY and CDR2 SMNVEV (reference sequence). CDR3 protein: CASSLRGLAGGPTDTQYF. The CDR3 DNA reads as TGTGCCAGCAGTTTACGGGGACTAGCGGGGGGGCCCACAGATACGCAGTATTTT.

The gene calls are TRBV25-1 and TRBJ2-2; a possible D gene is TRBD2 (6 bases). The germline gives CDR1 MGHDK, CDR2 SYGVNS. The CDR3 is 13 amino acids. The V and J ends lost 8 bases and 5 bases respectively, with 12 bases between them. The CDR3 DNA is TGTGCCAGCGGGACTCCAGGGACCGGGGAGCTGTTTTTT. The encoded protein is CASGTPGTGELFF.

This sequence joins TRBV7-9 and TRBJ1-2; D perhaps matches TRBD1 (6 bases). Germline V lookup: CDR1 SEHNR, CDR2 FQNEAQ (reference sequence). The CDR3 sequence is 14 residues long. The V gene lost 1 base and the J gene lost 6 bases, with 12 bases spanning the gap. DNA for the CDR3: TGTGCCAGCAGCTTAGAGGGGGAGTCGGATGGCTACACCTTC. It is translated as CASSLEGESDGYTF.

This clone was recorded a few times. The rearrangement joins TRBV6-1 to TRBJ2-2; 10 positions agree with TRBD2. The CDR3 contains 16 residues. CDR1 is MNHNS, CDR2 SASEGT, per germline. V shed 3 bases and J 4 bases; nucleotides not matched to a gene: 5. CDR3 region: CASSELSGGSTGELFF. The CDR3 DNA follows: TGTGCCAGCAGTGAGCTTAGCGGGGGGAGCACCGGGGAGCTGTTTTTT.

The sample holds one count of this clone. The chain carries TRBV6-1 and TRBJ1-2; unclear D gene. V was pared by 0 bases and J by 3 bases, with 11 bases between. The CDR3 has 15 amino acids. Germline assignment: CDR1 MNHNS and CDR2 SASEGT. CDR3 DNA: TGTGCCAGCAGTGAAGCGTCCCAGAGGGACTATGGCTACACCTTC. The encoded protein is CASSEASQRDYGYTF.

The chain links TRBV30 to TRBJ1-2, with 7 bases matching TRBD1. The germline V gene encodes CDR1 GTSNPN and CDR2 SVGIG (reference sequence). The CDR3 consists of 12 residues. Trimming cost V 7 bases and J 7 bases; bases outside gene matches: 9. The CDR3 spells CAYTRDRAGYTF. CDR3 nucleotide sequence: TGTGCCTATACCCGGGACAGAGCTGGCTACACCTTC.

The rearrangement uses TRBV30 and TRBJ1-2, with TRBD1 as a possible D gene (6 bases). The V end lost 1 base, the J end lost 5 bases, and 11 bases lay between the germline ends. Germline CDR1 is GTSNPN and CDR2 is SVGIG (reference sequence). The CDR3 has 13 amino acids. In nucleotides, the CDR3 is TGTGCCTGGAGTGGGAAGGGGGGGTATGGCTACACCTTC. This gives the protein CAWSGKGGYGYTF. Looking up the rest from reference TRBV30 and TRBJ1-2 gives the full variable domain: SQTIHQWPATLVQPVGSPLSLECTVEGTSNPNLYWYRQAAGRGLQLLFYSVGIGQISSEVPQNLSASRPQDRQFILSSKKLLLSDSGFYLCAWSGKGGYGYTFGSGTRLTVV.

J is TRBJ2-7 and V is TRBV3-1 (or the pseudogene TRBV3-2), with 9 bases aligning to TRBD1. Trimming at V came to 1 base and at J to 5 bases, leaving 9 bases not matched to a gene. The CDR3 runs 16 residues. Germline V lookup: CDR1 LGHDT, CDR2 YNNKEL (reference sequence). DNA for the CDR3: TGTGCCAGCAGCCAAGTTCTTTCGGGACAGGGAGACGAGCAGTACTTC. Amino acids: CASSQVLSGQGDEQYF.

This clone has a count of ten or more. The chain combines TRBV6-1 with TRBJ1-2, with 11 bases that match TRBD1. This CDR3 spans 15 amino acids. Per the germline V gene, CDR1 is MNHNS and CDR2 is SASEGT. Germline trimming cut 2 bases from V and 4 bases from J; bases unmatched to any gene: 3. The CDR3 DNA reads TGTGCCAGCAGTGAAACGGGGACAGGGGGCTATGGCTACACCTTC. It is translated as CASSETGTGGYGYTF.

The V and J genes are TRBV5-1 and TRBJ2-7, with TRBD2 matching over 10 bases. From germline, CDR1 is SGHRS and CDR2 YFSETQ. The J segment lost 1 base and the V segment lost 0 bases, leaving 1 base of the junction unmatched. The CDR3 length is 15 residues. Written as DNA, the CDR3 is TGCGCCAGCAGCTTGGTACTAGCGGGGTCCTACGAGCAGTACTTC. It specifies CASSLVLAGSYEQYF.

This clone has a single count. Its ends do not fully match the called genes, so a read error is possible. The J gene is TRBJ2-5, the V gene TRBV7-2, with 7 bases that match TRBD1. This CDR3 contains 15 residues. CDR1 is SGHTA and CDR2 is FQGNSA in the germline V gene. The CDR3 loop is CASSVANTGVETQYF. CDR3 bases: TGTGCCAGCAGCGTAGCAAATACAGGGGTGGAGACCCAGTACTTC.